Shown below are 2 T cell receptor beta chains from a single sample sequenced in a study of vaccination effects on CD4 cells after COVID-19. Their antigens remain unidentified. Peptide-pool stimulation followed by sequencing identified expanded antigen-specific CD4+ clonotypes in the ViraFEST assay. The culture ran for 9 to 11 days, and then CD4+ T cells were isolated. The person's infection with SARS-CoV-2, confirmed by PCR, took place between March and December 2020. The vaccine given was either BNT162b2 or mRNA-1273, in two doses. Assay used: immunoSEQ multiplex PCR; TCRdb lists only in-frame clones, some missing. The table has about 14,000 clones, roughly four fifths seen once. Sequencing was performed on CD4+ T cells from PBMCs cultured with HCoV-NL63 spike peptides, taken after COVID-19 vaccination. The receptors come from a human donor who had a prior SARS-CoV-2 infection.

The genes are TRBV19 and TRBJ2-3; 13 positions match TRBD2. J lost 4 bases, V lost 2 bases, and 9 bases had no gene match. This CDR3 is built from 18 residues. The germline V gene has CDR1 LNHDA and CDR2 SQIVND (reference sequence). The CDR3 region has the DNA TGTGCCAGTAGTATACCCCTAGGACTAGCGGGAGAAGCAGATACGCAGTATTTT. Translation gives CASSIPLGLAGEADTQYF.

This clone was seen just once. This rearrangement joins TRBV6-6 to TRBJ1-3, with 9 bases matching TRBD1. This CDR3 is built from 15 residues. V was clipped by 6 bases and J by 4 bases; unmatched bases: 7. CDR1 and CDR2 (germline): MNHNY, SVGAGI (reference sequence). CDR3: CASSPTGTGGNTIYF. The CDR3 DNA follows: TGTGCCAGCAGCCCAACCGGGACAGGGGGAAACACCATATATTTT.